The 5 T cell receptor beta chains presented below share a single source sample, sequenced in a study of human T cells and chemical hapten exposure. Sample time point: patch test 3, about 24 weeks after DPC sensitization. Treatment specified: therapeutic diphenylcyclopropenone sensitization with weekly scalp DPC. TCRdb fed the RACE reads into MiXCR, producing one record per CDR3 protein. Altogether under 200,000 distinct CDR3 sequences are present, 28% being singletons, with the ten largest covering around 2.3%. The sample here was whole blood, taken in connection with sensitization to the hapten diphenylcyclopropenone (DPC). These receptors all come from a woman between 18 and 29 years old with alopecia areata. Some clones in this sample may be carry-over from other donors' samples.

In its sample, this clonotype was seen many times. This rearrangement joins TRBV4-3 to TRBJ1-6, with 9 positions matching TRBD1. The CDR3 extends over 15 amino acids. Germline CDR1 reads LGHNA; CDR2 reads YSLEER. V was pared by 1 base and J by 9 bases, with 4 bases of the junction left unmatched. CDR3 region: CASSQAGTGRSPLHF. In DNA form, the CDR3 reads TGCGCCAGCAGCCAAGCCGGGACAGGGCGTTCACCCCTCCACTTT.

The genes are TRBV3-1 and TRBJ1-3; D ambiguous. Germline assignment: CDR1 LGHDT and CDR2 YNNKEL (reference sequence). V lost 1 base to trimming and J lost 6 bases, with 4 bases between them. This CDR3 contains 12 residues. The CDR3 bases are TGTGCCAGCAGCCAAGGGGTAAACACCATATATTTT. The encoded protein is CASSQGVNTIYF.

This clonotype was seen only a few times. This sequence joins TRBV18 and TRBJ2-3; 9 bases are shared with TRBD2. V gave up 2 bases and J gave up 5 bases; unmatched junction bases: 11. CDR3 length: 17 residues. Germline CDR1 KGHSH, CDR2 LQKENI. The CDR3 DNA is TGTGCCAGCTCACCATCGTTAGCGGGAGTTCTGAAAGATACGCAGTATTTT. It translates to CASSPSLAGVLKDTQYF.

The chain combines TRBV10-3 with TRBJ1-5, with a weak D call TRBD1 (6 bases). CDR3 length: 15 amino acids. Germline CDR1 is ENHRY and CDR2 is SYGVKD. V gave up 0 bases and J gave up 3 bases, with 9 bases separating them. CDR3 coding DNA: TGTGCCATCAGTGAGTCAGACAGGCTCAATCAGCCCCAGCATTTT. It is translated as CAISESDRLNQPQHF.

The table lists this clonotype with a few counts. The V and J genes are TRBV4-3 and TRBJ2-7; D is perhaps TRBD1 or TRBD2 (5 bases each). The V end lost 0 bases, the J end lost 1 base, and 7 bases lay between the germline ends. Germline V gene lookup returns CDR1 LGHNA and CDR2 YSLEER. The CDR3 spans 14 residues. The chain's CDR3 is CASSQEGRSYEQYF. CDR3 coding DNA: TGCGCCAGCAGCCAAGAGGGACGGTCCTACGAGCAGTACTTC.